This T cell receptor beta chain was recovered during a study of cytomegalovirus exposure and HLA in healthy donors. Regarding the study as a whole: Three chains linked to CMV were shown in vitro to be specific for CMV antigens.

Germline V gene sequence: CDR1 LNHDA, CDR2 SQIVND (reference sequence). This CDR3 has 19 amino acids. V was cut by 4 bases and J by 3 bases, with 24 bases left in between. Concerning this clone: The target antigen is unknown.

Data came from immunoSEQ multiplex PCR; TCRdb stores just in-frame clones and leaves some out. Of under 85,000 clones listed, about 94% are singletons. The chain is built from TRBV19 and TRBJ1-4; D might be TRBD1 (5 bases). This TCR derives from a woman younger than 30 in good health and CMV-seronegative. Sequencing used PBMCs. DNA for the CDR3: TGTGCCAGTAGTAACGGACAAGCCAGCTCGCGAAGAGCTAATGAAAAACTGTTTTTT. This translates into CASSNGQASSRRANEKLFF.